These 10 T cell receptor beta chains originate from one sample sequenced in a study of preoperative IRX-2 immunotherapy in early breast cancer. As to treatment: preoperative locoregional IRX-2 cytokine immunotherapy. Method: immunoSEQ multiplex PCR; TCRdb's copy keeps in-frame clones and lacks some. The table includes roughly 43,000 clones, roughly 95% detected once. Here the sequenced sample was tumor tissue, taken after IRX-2 immunotherapy. All receptors come from a human donor with breast cancer.

The chain uses TRBV5-1 and TRBJ1-1, with D hard to call. The V and J ends lost 8 bases and 2 bases respectively, with 16 bases between them. Germline lookup yields CDR1 SGHRS and CDR2 YFSETQ. CDR3 size: 14 residues. The CDR3 DNA reads as TGCGCCAGGAGTCGTGAGGTCCCCAACACTGAAGCTTTCTTT. Its protein product is CARSREVPNTEAFF.

The chain links TRBV7-8 to TRBJ1-3; D not certain. The CDR3 is 16 amino acids. Germline V CDR1 and CDR2: SGHVS, FQNEAQ. V lost 1 base, J lost 0 bases, and 10 bases lay in between. CDR3: CASSLVTVNSGNTIYF. The CDR3 DNA follows: TGTGCCAGCAGCTTAGTGACGGTCAACTCTGGAAACACCATATATTTT.

The chain links TRBV19 to TRBJ1-2; D possibly corresponds to TRBD1 (6 bases). CDR1 LNHDA and CDR2 SQIVND come from the germline V gene (reference sequence). Trimming stripped 5 bases from V and 7 bases from J, with 11 bases between. CDR3 size: 12 residues. The CDR3 loop reads CASSPNRVGYTF. The CDR3 nucleotides are TGTGCCAGTAGTCCAAACAGGGTTGGCTACACCTTC.

In its sample, this clone was seen once. The chain carries TRBV7-6 and TRBJ1-3; D not resolved. The CDR3 covers 13 residues. V lost 2 bases, J lost 1 base, and 3 bases lay in between. Per germline, CDR1 SGHVS and CDR2 FNYEAQ. CDR3 protein: CASSLHSGNTIYF. For the CDR3, the DNA is TGTGCCAGCAGCTTACATTCTGGAAACACCATATATTTT. Variable domain in full (rest from reference TRBV7-6 and TRBJ1-3): GAGVSQSPRYKVTKRGQDVALRCDPISGHVSLYWYRQALGQGPEFLTYFNYEAQQDKSGLPNDRFSAERPEGSISTLTIQRTEQRDSAMYRCASSLHSGNTIYFGEGSWLTVV.

The chain is built from TRBV6-5 and TRBJ2-7; a possible D gene is TRBD1 (6 bases). Trimming shortened V by 0 bases and J by 4 bases, and 16 bases separated the two germline ends. The CDR3 is made up of 16 amino acids. CDR1 and CDR2 (germline): MNHEY, SVGAGI. This chain's CDR3 is CASSYSSPQGKYEQYF. The CDR3 DNA follows: TGTGCCAGCAGTTACTCGTCCCCCCAGGGGAAATACGAGCAGTACTTC.

V and J are TRBV28 and TRBJ1-2, with D hard to call. Germline V lookup: CDR1 MDHEN, CDR2 SYDVKM. The length of the CDR3 is 11 residues. Trimming removed 11 bases from V and 8 bases from J, with 15 bases in between. In nucleotides, the CDR3 is TGTGCCCTCTGGGCGGGGTACGGCTACACCTTC. Its translation is CALWAGYGYTF.

CDR3 DNA: TGTGCCAGCAGCTTTGGGGTTGGGGGGGGCTACACCTTC. It specifies CASSFGVGGGYTF. The V and J genes are TRBV7-2 and TRBJ1-2; tentatively, D is TRBD1 (5 bases). Germline V gene data show CDR1 as SGHTA and CDR2 as FQGNSA. The CDR3 has 13 amino acids. The V end was cut by 3 bases, the J end by 8 bases, with 13 bases between.

The genes are TRBV28 and TRBJ1-3; D ambiguous. V was pared by 6 bases and J by 6 bases, with 9 bases between. The CDR3 is 12 amino acids. Germline loops: CDR1 MDHEN, CDR2 SYDVKM. This CDR3 reads CASSIPENTIYF. The CDR3 bases are TGTGCCAGCAGCATTCCCGAAAACACCATATATTTT.

This clone was counted a single time. The chain combines TRBV5-1 with TRBJ2-7; D is perhaps TRBD1 or TRBD2 (6 bases each). Germline V CDR1 and CDR2: SGHRS, YFSETQ. The germline V and J ends were trimmed by 0 bases and 4 bases, with 14 bases remaining between them. The CDR3 contains 15 residues. CDR3 DNA sequence: TGCGCCAGCAGCTTGGATTGGGAGGACAGTTACGAGCAGTACTTC. It encodes CASSLDWEDSYEQYF.

This sequence joins TRBV4-2 and TRBJ2-5; 13 bases match TRBD2. Germline V CDR1 and CDR2: LGHNA, YNFKEQ. J was trimmed by 5 bases and V by 4 bases; bases with no gene match: 10. CDR3 size: 17 residues. The DNA for the CDR3 is TGTGCCAGCAGCCCTCGGACTAGCGGGGGCCCTGGGGAGACCCAGTACTTC. Amino acids: CASSPRTSGGPGETQYF.